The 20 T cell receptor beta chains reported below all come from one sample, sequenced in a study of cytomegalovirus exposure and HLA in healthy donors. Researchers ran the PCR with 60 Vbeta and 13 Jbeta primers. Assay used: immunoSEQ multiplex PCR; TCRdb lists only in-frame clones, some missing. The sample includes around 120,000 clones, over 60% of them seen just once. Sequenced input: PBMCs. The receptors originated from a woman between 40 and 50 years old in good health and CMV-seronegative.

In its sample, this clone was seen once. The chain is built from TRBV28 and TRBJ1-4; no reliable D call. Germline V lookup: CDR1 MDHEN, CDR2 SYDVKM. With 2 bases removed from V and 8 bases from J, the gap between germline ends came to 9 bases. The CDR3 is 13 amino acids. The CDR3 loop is CASSLPGREKLFF. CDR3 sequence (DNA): TGTGCCAGCAGTTTACCGGGGAGGGAAAAACTGTTTTTT.

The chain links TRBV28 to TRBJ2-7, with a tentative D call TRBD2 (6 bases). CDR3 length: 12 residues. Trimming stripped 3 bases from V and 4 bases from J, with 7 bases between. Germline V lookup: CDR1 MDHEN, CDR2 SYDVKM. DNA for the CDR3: TGTGCCAGCAGTTTGGGGGGATACGAGCAGTACTTC. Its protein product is CASSLGGYEQYF.

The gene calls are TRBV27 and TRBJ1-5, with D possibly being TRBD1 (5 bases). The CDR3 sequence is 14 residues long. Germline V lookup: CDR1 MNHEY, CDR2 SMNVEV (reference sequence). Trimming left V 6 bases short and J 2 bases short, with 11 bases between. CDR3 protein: CASSEIRGNQPQHF. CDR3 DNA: TGTGCCAGCAGCGAAATCAGGGGCAATCAGCCCCAGCATTTT.

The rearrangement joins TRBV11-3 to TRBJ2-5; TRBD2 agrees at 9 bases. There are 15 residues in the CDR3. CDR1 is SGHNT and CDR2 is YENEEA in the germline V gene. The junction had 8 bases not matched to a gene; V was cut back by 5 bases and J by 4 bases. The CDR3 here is CASSIFSGSGETQYF. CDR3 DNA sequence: TGTGCCAGCAGCATTTTTAGCGGGAGTGGAGAGACCCAGTACTTC.

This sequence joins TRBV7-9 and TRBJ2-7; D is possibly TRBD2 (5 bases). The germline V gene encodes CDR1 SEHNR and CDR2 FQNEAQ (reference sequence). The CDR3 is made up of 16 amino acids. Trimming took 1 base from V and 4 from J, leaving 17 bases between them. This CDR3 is CASSLGAGGYLYEQYF. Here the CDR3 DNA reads TGTGCCAGCAGCTTAGGTGCGGGCGGCTATTTGTACGAGCAGTACTTC.

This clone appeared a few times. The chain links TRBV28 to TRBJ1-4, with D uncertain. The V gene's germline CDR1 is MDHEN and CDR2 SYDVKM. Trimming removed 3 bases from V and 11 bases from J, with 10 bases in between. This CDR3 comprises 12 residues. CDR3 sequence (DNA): TGTGCCAGCAGTTTGCAAACTTCCAAACTGTTTTTT. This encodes CASSLQTSKLFF.

The CDR3 protein is CSAPDNNEQFF. The CDR3 DNA reads as TGCAGTGCTCCAGACAACAATGAGCAGTTCTTC. The rearrangement links TRBV20-1 to TRBJ2-1; D gene unclear. The CDR3 contains 11 residues. Germline V gene sequence: CDR1 DFQATT, CDR2 SNEGSKA (reference sequence). V lost 5 bases, J lost 5 bases, and 7 bases lay in between.

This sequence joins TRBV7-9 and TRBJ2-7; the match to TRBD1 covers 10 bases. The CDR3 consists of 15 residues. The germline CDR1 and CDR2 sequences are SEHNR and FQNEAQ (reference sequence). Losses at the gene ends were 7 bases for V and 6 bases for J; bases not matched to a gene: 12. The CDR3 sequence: CASTPRGQGESEQYF. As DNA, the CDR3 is TGTGCCAGCACCCCCCGCGGACAGGGGGAGTCCGAGCAGTACTTC.

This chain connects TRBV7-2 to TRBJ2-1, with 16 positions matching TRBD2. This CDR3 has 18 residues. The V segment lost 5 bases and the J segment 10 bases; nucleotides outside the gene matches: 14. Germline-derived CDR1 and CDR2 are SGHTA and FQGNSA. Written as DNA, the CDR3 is TGTGCCAGCAGCCGGAAGGGACTAGCGGGAGGGCCGTCGAACGAGCAGTTCTTC. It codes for CASSRKGLAGGPSNEQFF.

The CDR3 nucleotides read TGTGCCAGCAGCATGGGACAGACCTACGAGCAGTACTTC. Translating gives CASSMGQTYEQYF. The chain recombines TRBV7-9 with TRBJ2-7, with TRBD1 identical over 7 bases. The V and J ends lost 5 bases and 2 bases, in that order; junction bases with no gene match: 3. The CDR3 has 13 residues. The germline gives CDR1 SEHNR, CDR2 FQNEAQ (reference sequence).

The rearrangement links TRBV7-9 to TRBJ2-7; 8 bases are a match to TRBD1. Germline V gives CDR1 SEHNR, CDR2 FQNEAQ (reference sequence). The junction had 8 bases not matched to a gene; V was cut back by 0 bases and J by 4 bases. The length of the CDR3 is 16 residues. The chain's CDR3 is CASSLAGTGREYEQYF. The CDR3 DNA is TGTGCCAGCAGCTTAGCCGGGACAGGCCGGGAGTACGAGCAGTACTTC.

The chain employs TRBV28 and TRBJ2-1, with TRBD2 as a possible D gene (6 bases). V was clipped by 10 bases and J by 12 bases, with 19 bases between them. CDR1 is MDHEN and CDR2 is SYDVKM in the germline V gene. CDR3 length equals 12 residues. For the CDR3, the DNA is TGTGCCACCCGTCCGGGTACCGGGGGGCAGTTCTTC. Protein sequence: CATRPGTGGQFF.

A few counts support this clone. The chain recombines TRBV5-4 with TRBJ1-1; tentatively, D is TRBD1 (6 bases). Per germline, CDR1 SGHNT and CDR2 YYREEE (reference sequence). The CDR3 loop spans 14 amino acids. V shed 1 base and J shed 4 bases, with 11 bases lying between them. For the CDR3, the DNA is TGTGCCAGCAGCTTGTGGGGGGGCGCCACTGAAGCTTTCTTT. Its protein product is CASSLWGGATEAFF.

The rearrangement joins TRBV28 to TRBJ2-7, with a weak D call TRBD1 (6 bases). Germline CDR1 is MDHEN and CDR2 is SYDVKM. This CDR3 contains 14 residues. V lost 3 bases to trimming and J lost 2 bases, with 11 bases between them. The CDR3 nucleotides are TGTGCCAGCAGTTTGTGGACAGATCCCTACGAGCAGTACTTC. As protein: CASSLWTDPYEQYF. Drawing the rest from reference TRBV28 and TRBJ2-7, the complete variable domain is DVKVTQSSRYLVKRTGEKVFLECVQDMDHENMFWYRQDPGLGLRLIYFSYDVKMKEKGDIPEGYSVSREKKERFSLILESASTNQTSMYLCASSLWTDPYEQYFGPGTRLTVT.

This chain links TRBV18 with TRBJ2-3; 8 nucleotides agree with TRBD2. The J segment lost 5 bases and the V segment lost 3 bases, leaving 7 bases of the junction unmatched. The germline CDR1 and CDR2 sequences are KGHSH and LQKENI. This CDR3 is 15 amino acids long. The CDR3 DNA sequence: TGTGCCAGCTCACCCCCGGGACTAGGTGGAGATACGCAGTATTTT. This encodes CASSPPGLGGDTQYF. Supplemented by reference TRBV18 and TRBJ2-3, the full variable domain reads NAGVMQNPRHLVRRRGQEARLRCSPMKGHSHVYWYRQLPEEGLKFMVYLQKENIIDESGMPKERFSAEFPKEGPSILRIQQVVRGDSAAYFCASSPPGLGGDTQYFGPGTRLTVL.

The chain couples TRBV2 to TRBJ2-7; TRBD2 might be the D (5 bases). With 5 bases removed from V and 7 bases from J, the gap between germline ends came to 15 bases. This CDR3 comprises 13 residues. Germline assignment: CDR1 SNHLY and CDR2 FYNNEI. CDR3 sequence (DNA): TGTGCCAGCAGTCCGGACCCGCCGGGGGAGCAGTACTTC. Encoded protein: CASSPDPPGEQYF.

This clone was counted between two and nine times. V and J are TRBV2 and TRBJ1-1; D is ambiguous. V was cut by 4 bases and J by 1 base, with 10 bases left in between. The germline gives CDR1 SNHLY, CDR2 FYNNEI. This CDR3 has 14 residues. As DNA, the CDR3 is TGTGCCAGCAGTGTACGAGGGTGGAACACTGAAGCTTTCTTT. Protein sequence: CASSVRGWNTEAFF. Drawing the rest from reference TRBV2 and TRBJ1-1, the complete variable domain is EPEVTQTPSHQVTQMGQEVILRCVPISNHLYFYWYRQILGQKVEFLVSFYNNEISEKSEIFDDQFSVERPDGSNFTLKIRSTKLEDSAMYFCASSVRGWNTEAFFGQGTRLTVV.

CDR3: CASRTGRAGELFF. In DNA form, the CDR3 reads TGTGCCAGCCGGACAGGGCGGGCCGGGGAGCTGTTTTTT. This chain links TRBV28 with TRBJ2-2; 8 bases map to TRBD1. There are 13 residues in the CDR3. The germline V gene encodes CDR1 MDHEN and CDR2 SYDVKM. The J segment lost 6 bases and the V segment lost 8 bases, leaving 5 bases of the junction unmatched.

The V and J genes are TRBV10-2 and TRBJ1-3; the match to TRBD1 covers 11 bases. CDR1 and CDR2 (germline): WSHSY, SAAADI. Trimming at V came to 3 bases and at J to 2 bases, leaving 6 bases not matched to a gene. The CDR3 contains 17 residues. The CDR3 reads CASSERDRGRTGNTIYF. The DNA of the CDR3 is TGCGCCAGCAGTGAAAGGGACAGGGGGAGGACTGGAAACACCATATATTTT.

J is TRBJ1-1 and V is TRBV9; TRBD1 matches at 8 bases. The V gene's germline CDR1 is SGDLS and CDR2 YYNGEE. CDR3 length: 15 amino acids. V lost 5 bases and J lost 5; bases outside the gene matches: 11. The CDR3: CASRGPGQGTTEAFF. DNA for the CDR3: TGTGCCAGCAGAGGGCCAGGACAGGGAACTACTGAAGCTTTCTTT.